The entry that follows covers one TCR beta chain sequence. Its antigen is currently unknown. These data originate in a study of cytomegalovirus exposure and HLA in healthy donors. Study details: A preliminary data release comprised about 85 million unique TCRs obtained from HLA-typed donors. In terms of ancestry, the Caucasian-associated cluster contained roughly four fifths of the roughly 400 genotyped donors. Study findings and constraints: 87-base-pair reads could not separate some V segments, including TRBV6-2 and TRBV6-3.

Primers included in the PCR were 60 Vbeta and 13 Jbeta primers. Repertoires were generated with immunoSEQ multiplex PCR, while TCRdb's copy carries only in-frame clones and drops some. Among around 90,000 clones listed, approximately 86% were seen once. CDR3 length: 13 residues. CDR1 and CDR2 (germline): SNHLY, FYNNEI. V lost 7 bases, J lost 2 bases, and 12 bases lay in between. V and J are TRBV2 and TRBJ2-7; the D gene is possibly TRBD1 (5 bases). The source of this sequence is a man aged 25 to 40 in good health and CMV-seropositive. Sequencing was carried out using PBMCs. The CDR3 region is CASISQGTYEQYF. For the CDR3, the DNA is TGTGCCAGCATCTCTCAGGGTACCTACGAGCAGTACTTC.